A selection of T cell receptor beta chains follows, all from one sample in a study of blood T cell repertoires in COVID-19. Libraries were prepared by immunoSEQ multiplex PCR; TCRdb keeps only in-frame clonotypes and omits some of them. The sample includes nearly 110,000 clones, 80% to 85% of them seen just once. The sample taken for sequencing was peripheral blood. Source of these receptors: a man in his 70s with acute or convalescent COVID-19. CDR3s include the opening cysteine and the closing phenylalanine or tryptophan. D genes are given only for firm matches. Clone size is given for some rows only: seen once, a few or many times, or a class if the clone is expanded.

size	D	V	J	DNA	CDR3
.	.	TRBV6-1	TRBJ1-3	TGTGCCAGCAGTGAATGGCAGTCTGCTGGAAACACCATATATTTT	CASSEWQSAGNTIYF
few	TRBD2	TRBV3-1/TRBV3-2	TRBJ2-1	TGTGCCAGCAGCCAAGGGGGAGCGGGGGTCTACAATGAGCAGTTCTTC	CASSQGGAGVYNEQFF
.	.	TRBV15	TRBJ2-5	TGTGCCACCAGCAGGGGTGCTAGTTCGGGAGAGACCCAGTACTTC	CATSRGASSGETQYF
.	.	TRBV24-1	TRBJ2-2	TGTGCCACCAGTGATCCTAGCGCCAACACCGGGGAGCTGTTTTTT	CATSDPSANTGELFF
.	.	TRBV5-4	TRBJ2-7	TGTGCCAGCAGCTTGCAGGGAAGCTCCTACGAGCAGTACTTC	CASSLQGSSYEQYF
.	.	TRBV18	TRBJ1-3	TGTGCCAGCTCACCACGTCCTAAAGCGGGTGGAAACACCATATATTTT	CASSPRPKAGGNTIYF
.	TRBD2	TRBV7-8	TRBJ2-1	TGTGCCAGCAGCCGAGGGACTAGCGGGGGCCAGGAGCAGTTCTTC	CASSRGTSGGQEQFF
few	.	TRBV11-2	TRBJ1-5	TGTGCCAGCAGCTTAGCGGCGGATAGCAATCAGCCCCAGCATTTT	CASSLAADSNQPQHF
.	TRBD1	TRBV7-2	TRBJ2-2	TGTGCCAGCAGCTCCCAGCTACAGGGGACCGGGGAGCTGTTTTTT	CASSSQLQGTGELFF
few	TRBD2	TRBV6-2/TRBV6-3	TRBJ2-2	TGTGCCAGCAGCCGAACTAGCGGGGGGGCCAAGACCGGGGAGCTGTTTTTT	CASSRTSGGAKTGELFF
.	TRBD2	TRBV6-1	TRBJ2-3	TGTGCCAGCAGTGAAGGACTAGCGGGGTCGGCAGATACGCAGTATTTT	CASSEGLAGSADTQYF
.	TRBD1	TRBV29-1	TRBJ2-7	TGCAGCGTTGTCCGACAGGGCTACGAGCAGTACTTC	CSVVRQGYEQYF
.	.	TRBV15	TRBJ2-6	TGTGCCACCAGCAGAGAGGCCGGGGGAGCTGGGGCCAACGTCCTGACTTTC	CATSREAGGAGANVLTF
.	TRBD1	TRBV5-4	TRBJ1-2	TGTGCCAGCAGCCCCCTGGACAGGGAGGGCTATGGCTACACCTTC	CASSPLDREGYGYTF
.	.	TRBV6-6	TRBJ1-2	TGTGCCAGCAGTCAGGACGGACTCTATGGCTACACCTTC	CASSQDGLYGYTF
few	TRBD1	TRBV5-8	TRBJ2-7	TGTGCCAGCAGCTCGCCCGCAGGGGGATGGAACGAGCAGTACTTC	CASSSPAGGWNEQYF
.	TRBD1	TRBV19	TRBJ1-4	TGTGCCAGTAGTATAAATCGGCAGGGGGCGAGCGGTGAAAAACTGTTTTTT	CASSINRQGASGEKLFF
.	TRBD2	TRBV3-1/TRBV3-2	TRBJ2-7	TGTGCCAGCAGCCGCGGGGGGGCTTACGAGCAGTACTTC	CASSRGGAYEQYF
.	TRBD2	TRBV10-3	TRBJ2-3	TGTGCCATCAGTACCTCGAGCGGGGACACAGATACGCAGTATTTT	CAISTSSGDTDTQYF
few	.	TRBV6-1	TRBJ1-4	TGTGCCAGCAGTGATGTCCAGGGCGTAGGAACTAATGAAAAACTGTTTTTT	CASSDVQGVGTNEKLFF
.	.	TRBV3-1/TRBV3-2	TRBJ1-2	TGTGCCAGCAGCCCCTCCCGGCAGGGATCATCTAGCTACACCTTC	CASSPSRQGSSSYTF
few	.	TRBV6-2/TRBV6-3	TRBJ1-2	TGTGCCAGCAGTTACTCTTCCCCCCGAATAGATGGCTACACCTTC	CASSYSSPRIDGYTF
once	TRBD1	TRBV6-1	TRBJ1-2	TGTGCCAGCAGTGAAGTCAGGGGGCAATACACCTTC	CASSEVRGQYTF
.	TRBD1	TRBV29-1	TRBJ1-3	TGCAGCGTTGAAGACCCGACAGGGCCGATTTCTGGAAACACCATATATTTT	CSVEDPTGPISGNTIYF
once	.	TRBV6-1	TRBJ2-7	TGTGCCAGCAGTGAAGTTATTGGGGCCGGCTACGAGCAGTACTTC	CASSEVIGAGYEQYF
.	.	TRBV9	TRBJ1-6	TGTGCCAGCAGCGTTCTGGAGGATTCGAAGAATTCACCCCTCCACTTT	CASSVLEDSKNSPLHF
.	TRBD1	TRBV3-1/TRBV3-2	TRBJ2-7	TGTGCCAGCAGCCTCTCGTGGGGGCAGGGGGCCCACGAGCAGTACTTC	CASSLSWGQGAHEQYF
few	TRBD2	TRBV7-8	TRBJ2-2	TGTGCCAGCCGGCGGCTAGCGGGGTCCGGGGAGCTGTTTTTT	CASRRLAGSGELFF
.	TRBD2	TRBV19	TRBJ2-7	TGTGCCAGTAGCGATCCGGGACTAGCGGGGGGGCCTTACGAGCAGTACTTC	CASSDPGLAGGPYEQYF
.	.	TRBV6-6	TRBJ1-1	TGTGCCAGCAGTACCGACAGGCCTACGAACACTGAAGCTTTCTTT	CASSTDRPTNTEAFF
once	.	TRBV11-2	TRBJ1-4	TGTGCCAGCAGCTCTCTCGTAATCAGGGACAAGCTGTTTTTT	CASSSLVIRDKLFF
.	TRBD1	TRBV10-3	TRBJ1-1	TGTGCCATCAGCCGGACAGGGGACACTGAAGCTTTCTTT	CAISRTGDTEAFF